Following are 29 T cell receptor beta chains from one sample sequenced in a study of blood T cell repertoires in COVID-19. Sequencing used immunoSEQ multiplex PCR; TCRdb keeps in-frame clones, though not all of them. Of 65,000 to 90,000 clones listed, approximately 80% are singletons. Sample: peripheral blood. These receptors came from an older woman with acute or convalescent COVID-19.

The CDR3 sequence is CASSPRTGTYEQYF. CDR3 DNA sequence: TGTGCCAGCAGTCCCCGGACGGGAACCTACGAGCAGTACTTC. The chain combines TRBV6-5 with TRBJ2-7; tentative D call: TRBD2 (5 bases). The germline CDR1 and CDR2 sequences are MNHEY and SVGAGI. CDR3 length: 14 amino acids. Between the trimmed V and J ends, which lost 5 bases and 2 bases, there was a span of 13 bases.

The gene calls are TRBV7-6 and TRBJ1-5, with D possibly TRBD1 on 5 matching bases. With 4 bases removed from V and 1 base from J, the gap between germline ends came to 8 bases. Germline V CDR1 and CDR2: SGHVS, FNYEAQ. This CDR3 has 14 amino acids. The CDR3 DNA follows: TGTGCCAGCAGCTGGGGGGAGAGCAATCAGCCCCAGCATTTT. Protein sequence: CASSWGESNQPQHF.

This clone was detected only a few times. V and J are TRBV19 and TRBJ1-2, with TRBD1 matching over 8 bases. This CDR3 is built from 14 residues. Trimming removed 5 bases from V and 4 bases from J; junction bases left unmatched: 6. In germline, CDR1 is LNHDA, CDR2 SQIVND (reference sequence). CDR3 amino acids: CASSPGQAAYGYTF. CDR3 in DNA: TGTGCCAGTAGTCCGGGACAGGCTGCCTATGGCTACACCTTC.

This clone turned up a few times. At the DNA level, this CDR3 is encoded by other sequences in the same sample as well. CDR3 sequence (DNA): TGTGCCAGTAGTATTGGGACAGGGAGCAATCAGCCCCAGCATTTT. Translated: CASSIGTGSNQPQHF. This chain uses TRBV19 with TRBJ1-5, with 9 bases that match TRBD1. The trim removed 3 bases at V and 1 base at J, leaving 1 base unmatched. Germline V lookup: CDR1 LNHDA, CDR2 SQIVND (reference sequence). CDR3 length: 15 residues.

This chain uses TRBV5-8 with TRBJ2-4, with TRBD1 identical over 8 bases. The ends lost 6 bases at V and 0 bases at J; junction bases unmatched: 11. CDR1 and CDR2 from the germline V gene are SGHTS and YDEGEE. The CDR3 length is 17 residues. The DNA of the CDR3 is TGTGCCAGCACCGGACAGGGCGGGAATGTAGCCAAAAACATTCAGTACTTC. Its protein is CASTGQGGNVAKNIQYF.

The J gene is TRBJ1-5, the V gene TRBV19; 10 nucleotides match TRBD1. There are 16 residues in the CDR3. Germline loops: CDR1 LNHDA, CDR2 SQIVND (reference sequence). V lost 9 bases to trimming and J lost 0 bases; unmatched junction nucleotides: 8. CDR3 coding DNA: TGTGCCAGCCTCCGGGACAGGGGTGCTAGCAATCAGCCCCAGCATTTT. Translated, it gives CASLRDRGASNQPQHF.

V is TRBV6-5 and J is TRBJ2-7, with D uncertain. V was cut by 6 bases and J by 3 bases, with 12 bases left in between. Germline V CDR1 and CDR2: MNHEY, SVGAGI. There are 13 residues in the CDR3. As DNA, the CDR3 is TGTGCCAGCAGCACCGGAGAAGGCTACGAGCAGTACTTC. It codes for CASSTGEGYEQYF.

V is TRBV5-1 and J is TRBJ2-1; TRBD2 matches at 9 bases. CDR3 length equals 15 residues. Losses at the gene ends were 4 bases for V and 7 bases for J; bases not matched to a gene: 9. Germline values: CDR1 SGHRS, CDR2 YFSETQ. CDR3 protein: CASSEAGTSLNEQFF. The CDR3 nucleotides are TGCGCCAGCAGCGAGGCCGGGACTAGCTTAAATGAGCAGTTCTTC.

This chain links TRBV15 with TRBJ2-1, with TRBD1 identical over 10 bases. With V trimmed by 0 bases and J by 7 bases, 6 bases remained unmatched. This CDR3 spans 16 amino acids. CDR1 is LNHNV, CDR2 YYDKDF, per germline (reference sequence). The CDR3 DNA is TGTGCCACCAGCAGAGAAGGGACAGGGGCTCCAAATGAGCAGTTCTTC. Amino acid sequence: CATSREGTGAPNEQFF. Together with reference TRBV15 and TRBJ2-1, the CDR3 gives the full variable domain: DAMVIQNPRYQVTQFGKPVTLSCSQTLNHNVMYWYQQKSSQAPKLLFHYYDKDFNNEADTPDNFQSRRPNTSFCFLDIRSPGLGDTAMYLCATSREGTGAPNEQFFGPGTRLTVL.

The V gene is TRBV2, the J gene TRBJ1-1; the match to TRBD1 covers 8 bases. The germline gives CDR1 SNHLY, CDR2 FYNNEI. This CDR3 has 13 amino acids. V shed 10 bases, J shed 6 bases, and the junction held 10 bases outside the gene matches. The CDR3 protein is CATRTGSEAEAFF. The CDR3 nucleotides read TGTGCCACCCGGACAGGGAGCGAGGCTGAAGCTTTCTTT.

The V call is TRBV5-6, the J call TRBJ2-3; 7 nucleotides match TRBD1. Per the germline V gene, CDR1 is SGHDT and CDR2 is YYEEEE. Trimming at V came to 0 bases and at J to 2 bases, leaving 9 bases not matched to a gene. The CDR3 sequence is 17 residues long. Here the CDR3 DNA reads TGTGCCAGCAGCTTGGAAGGGGGCGGGTTTAACACAGATACGCAGTATTTT. Its protein product is CASSLEGGGFNTDTQYF.

The chain has TRBV5-1 and TRBJ2-7; 7 positions match TRBD1. Germline loops: CDR1 SGHRS, CDR2 YFSETQ. The CDR3 totals 12 residues. V dropped 4 bases and J dropped 6; count of bases not matched to a gene: 4. For the CDR3, the DNA is TGCGCCAGCAGCAAGACAGGGCCCGAGCAGTACTTC. Encoded protein: CASSKTGPEQYF.

The rearrangement links TRBV5-1 to TRBJ1-1; D unresolved. The V gene lost 4 bases and the J gene lost 5 bases, with 15 bases spanning the gap. The CDR3 runs to 14 residues. CDR1 SGHRS and CDR2 YFSETQ come from the germline V gene. CDR3 DNA: TGCGCCAGCAGCCTGAAGTTAGCGGAGACTGAAGCTTTCTTT. Its translation is CASSLKLAETEAFF.

The V gene is TRBV4-2, the J gene TRBJ2-5; TRBD2 aligns across 7 bases. J was trimmed by 5 bases and V by 1 base; bases with no gene match: 7. The CDR3 consists of 15 residues. Germline V gene lookup returns CDR1 LGHNA and CDR2 YNFKEQ. CDR3 nucleotide sequence: TGTGCCAGCAGCCAAGCCGAGACTAGCCACGAGACCCAGTACTTC. Protein product: CASSQAETSHETQYF.

Remarks on this clone: The junction departs from the called germline gene at one end, perhaps through a read error. This rearrangement joins TRBV2 to TRBJ1-2; TRBD1 aligns across 8 bases. Per germline, CDR1 SNHLY and CDR2 FYNNEI. The CDR3 is 14 residues long. The CDR3: CASIEDRGYYGYTF. CDR3 bases: TGTGCCAGCATTGAAGACAGGGGATACTATGGCTACACCTTC.

This chain links TRBV5-1 with TRBJ2-7; D perhaps matches TRBD2 (6 bases). CDR3 length: 15 amino acids. The germline gives CDR1 SGHRS, CDR2 YFSETQ. Trimming took off 4 bases at V and 0 bases at J, with 14 bases between the two ends. CDR3 loop: CASSPLAGFSYEQYF. CDR3 bases: TGCGCCAGCAGCCCCCTGGCGGGGTTCTCCTACGAGCAGTACTTC.

Only one count was recorded for this clone. This chain links TRBV6-6 with TRBJ2-7; tentatively, D is TRBD2 (5 bases). V gave up 6 bases and J gave up 2 bases, with 8 bases separating them. CDR1 MNHNY and CDR2 SVGAGI come from the germline V gene (reference sequence). The CDR3 length is 12 residues. The CDR3 sequence: CASSRGPYEQYF. CDR3 sequence (DNA): TGTGCCAGCAGCCGCGGGCCCTACGAGCAGTACTTC.

J is TRBJ2-3 and V is TRBV5-1, with 10 bases matching TRBD2. The CDR3 contains 16 residues. The germline gives CDR1 SGHRS, CDR2 YFSETQ. With 5 bases clipped from V and 3 bases from J, the junction kept 9 bases outside the gene matches. Here the CDR3 reads CASRSLERGGTDTQYF. The CDR3 nucleotides are TGCGCCAGCAGATCGCTGGAGCGGGGGGGAACAGATACGCAGTATTTT.

V and J are TRBV6-6 and TRBJ2-6; TRBD2 might be the D (6 bases). The CDR3 runs to 15 residues. The V gene lost 6 bases and the J gene lost 2 bases, with 11 bases spanning the gap. CDR1 MNHNY and CDR2 SVGAGI come from the germline V gene (reference sequence). The CDR3 DNA sequence: TGTGCCAGCAGCCAAAGGGAGGCTGGGGCCAACGTCCTGACTTTC. Its protein is CASSQREAGANVLTF.

The chain couples TRBV6-1 to TRBJ2-3; D may be TRBD1 (5 bases). Germline CDR1 and CDR2: MNHNS and SASEGT. This CDR3 region has 14 residues. V shed 4 bases and J shed 1 base, with 9 bases lying between them. The DNA for the CDR3 is TGTGCCAGCAGTGTAGCCAGGGGCACAGATACGCAGTATTTT. Its translation: CASSVARGTDTQYF.

V is TRBV11-2 and J is TRBJ1-2; possibly TRBD1 for D (5 bases). This CDR3 is 11 amino acids long. Germline V CDR1 and CDR2: SGHAT, FQNNGV. V lost 3 bases to trimming and J lost 7 bases, with 6 bases between them. CDR3 bases: TGTGCCAGCAGCTTGGGGGGTGGCTACACCTTC. Protein: CASSLGGGYTF.

The chain has TRBV3-1 (or the pseudogene TRBV3-2) and TRBJ2-3, with a weak D call TRBD1 (5 bases). The V end lost 4 bases, the J end lost 1 base, and 12 bases lay between the germline ends. Germline V CDR1 and CDR2: LGHDT, YNNKEL (reference sequence). CDR3 length: 15 residues. The CDR3 sequence is CASSPGHLGTDTQYF. CDR3 bases: TGTGCCAGCAGCCCCGGACATCTGGGCACAGATACGCAGTATTTT.

A note on this clone: The junction and the germline gene differ at one end; a read error may be behind it. The V and J genes are TRBV7-2 and TRBJ1-1, with D hard to call. The CDR3 loop spans 11 amino acids. CDR1 and CDR2 (germline): SGHTA, FQGNSA. The CDR3 is CASSLRRDLLF. For the CDR3, the DNA is TGTGCCAGCAGCTTACGGAGAGACTTACTCTTT.

This chain links TRBV5-1 with TRBJ2-1; unclear D gene. The CDR3 runs to 11 residues. V was clipped by 3 bases and J by 10 bases, with 8 bases between them. Germline CDR1 and CDR2: SGHRS and YFSETQ. This chain's CDR3 is CASSSRREQFF. The CDR3, as DNA: TGCGCCAGCAGCTCGAGGCGCGAGCAGTTCTTC. Based on the CDR3 plus reference TRBV5-1 and TRBJ2-1, the full variable domain is KAGVTQTPRYLIKTRGQQVTLSCSPISGHRSVSWYQQTPGQGLQFLFEYFSETQRNKGNFPGRFSGRQFSNSRSEMNVSTLELGDSALYLCASSSRREQFFGPGTRLTVL.

This clone appeared a few times. J is TRBJ1-2 and V is TRBV18; a possible D gene is TRBD1 (6 bases). Deletions cut 4 bases from V and 7 bases from J, with 19 bases between. The CDR3 has 15 amino acids. Germline CDR1 is KGHSH and CDR2 is LQKENI. CDR3 sequence: CASSQGQQRLSGYTF. CDR3 bases: TGTGCCAGCTCACAAGGACAGCAGAGGCTTTCTGGCTACACCTTC.

This chain uses TRBV15 with TRBJ1-1, with 7 bases lining up with TRBD1. With V trimmed by 0 bases and J by 0 bases, 7 bases remained unmatched. CDR1 and CDR2 from the germline V gene are LNHNV and YYDKDF (reference sequence). The CDR3 contains 17 residues. The CDR3 is CATSRERDRRMNTEAFF. The DNA of the CDR3 is TGTGCCACCAGCAGAGAACGGGACAGAAGGATGAACACTGAAGCTTTCTTT.

CDR3 sequence reads: CASSPRTGRMNTEAFF. In nucleotides, the CDR3 is TGTGCCAGTAGTCCACGAACAGGGCGAATGAACACTGAAGCTTTCTTT. The chain carries TRBV19 and TRBJ1-1; TRBD1 might be the D (6 bases). V was shortened by 5 bases and J by 0 bases, with 16 bases between the two germline ends. CDR1 is LNHDA, CDR2 SQIVND, per germline (reference sequence). The CDR3 length is 16 residues.

This chain links TRBV9 with TRBJ2-3; possible D gene TRBD2, 6 bases. Between the trimmed V and J ends, which lost 0 bases and 4 bases, there was a span of 9 bases. Per the germline V gene, CDR1 is SGDLS and CDR2 is YYNGEE. The CDR3 sequence is 14 residues long. The CDR3 nucleotides are TGTGCCAGCAGCGTAGTTGGGGAGGCAGATACGCAGTATTTT. This translates into CASSVVGEADTQYF.

This clone has just a few counts. The chain carries TRBV2 and TRBJ1-1, with D possibly matching TRBD1 (5 bases). This CDR3 has 12 residues. The germline V and J ends were trimmed by 4 bases and 7 bases, with 10 bases remaining between them. Germline assignment: CDR1 SNHLY and CDR2 FYNNEI. The CDR3 loop reads CASSVGGNEAFF. CDR3 sequence (DNA): TGTGCCAGCAGTGTTGGGGGGAATGAAGCTTTCTTT.